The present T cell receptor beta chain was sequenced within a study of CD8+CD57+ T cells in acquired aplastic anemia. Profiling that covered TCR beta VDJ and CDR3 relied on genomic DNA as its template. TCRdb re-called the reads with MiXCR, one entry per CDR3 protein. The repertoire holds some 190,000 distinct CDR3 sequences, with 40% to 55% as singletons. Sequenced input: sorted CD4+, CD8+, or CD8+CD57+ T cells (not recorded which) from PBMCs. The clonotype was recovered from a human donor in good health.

CDR3 sequence reads: CASSGSSSNQPQHF. In DNA form, the CDR3 reads TGTGCCAGTAGTGGAAGCTCGAGCAATCAGCCCCAGCATTTT. The chain employs TRBV19 and TRBJ1-5; D gene uncertain. The CDR3 is 14 residues long. Germline lookup yields CDR1 LNHDA and CDR2 SQIVND (reference sequence). V was trimmed by 5 bases and J by 1 base, leaving 9 bases between them. The full variable domain, in which reference TRBV19 and TRBJ1-5 provide the parts outside the CDR3, is DGGITQSPKYLFRKEGQNVTLSCEQNLNHDAMYWYRQDPGQGLRLIYYSQIVNDFQKGDIAEGYSVSREKKESFPLTVTSAQKNPTAFYLCASSGSSSNQPQHFGDGTRLSIL.